This TCR beta chain was recovered during a study of T-cell reconstitution after alpha-beta-depleted transplantation in children. Study results and limitations: Reportedly, alpha-beta T cells present about two months post-transplant originated from several hundred expanded clones of graft origin. At the one-year point after transplant, T-cell counts and TCRbeta diversity were found to come mostly from T cells that had been newly produced.

Unique molecular identifiers were incorporated into the prepared TCRbeta library. TCRdb redid the calling of the PCR reads with MiXCR, one entry per CDR3 protein. The table has about a million distinct CDR3 sequences, less than 30% seen once. About this clonotype itself: The antigen remains unidentified.

The CDR3 sequence is 11 residues long. The germline V gene encodes CDR1 SQVTM and CDR2 ANQGSEA. The sample in question was PBMCs, mostly from graft donor cells, obtained 360 days after TCRalphabeta/CD19-depleted stem cell transplant. This receptor was identified in a boy under three years old who had a stem cell transplant for SCID, so the T cells may come from the graft donor. This chain links TRBV29-1 with TRBJ2-3; D ambiguous. The CDR3 bases are TGCGTCGCGGCAGACACAGATACGCAGTATTTT. Translation: CVAADTDTQYF.